This entry lists 30 T cell receptor beta chains sequenced from one sample in a study of cytomegalovirus exposure and HLA in healthy donors. 13 Jbeta primers and 60 Vbeta primers were used for the PCR. The table came from immunoSEQ multiplex PCR; TCRdb's copy has only in-frame clones and leaves some out. The table records around 82,000 clones, 78% of them present only once. Sequenced input: PBMCs. The receptors come from a male donor in good health and CMV-seropositive.

The chain recombines TRBV11-2 with TRBJ1-2; TRBD1 matches 10 bases. In germline, CDR1 is SGHAT, CDR2 FQNNGV. The V gene end was trimmed by 6 bases and the J gene end by 4 bases; junction bases not matched to a gene: 8. The CDR3 is made up of 15 amino acids. CDR3 bases: TGTGCCAGCAGACCTCCGACAGGGGGCCGCTATGGCTACACCTTC. Encoded protein: CASRPPTGGRYGYTF.

The gene calls are TRBV28 and TRBJ2-3, with TRBD2 as a possible D gene (6 bases). The CDR3 contains 13 residues. The germline gives CDR1 MDHEN, CDR2 SYDVKM. Trimming removed 7 bases from V and 9 bases from J, with 17 bases in between. The CDR3 is CASMDTAGRTQYF. Here the CDR3 DNA reads TGTGCCAGCATGGACACGGCGGGGAGGACGCAGTATTTT.

The J gene is TRBJ2-1, the V gene TRBV4-1, with 9 bases lining up with TRBD2. CDR3 size: 17 residues. Germline values: CDR1 MGHRA, CDR2 YSYEKL. With 0 bases clipped from V and 0 bases from J, the junction kept 3 bases outside the gene matches. The CDR3 DNA reads as TGCGCCAGCAGCCAAGAGGGTAGCGGGAGCTCCTACAATGAGCAGTTCTTC. Translating gives CASSQEGSGSSYNEQFF.

In its sample, this clone was seen once. The rearrangement links TRBV19 to TRBJ2-1, with 8 bases identical to TRBD1. V shed 10 bases, J shed 10 bases, and the junction held 18 bases outside the gene matches. In germline, CDR1 is LNHDA, CDR2 SQIVND (reference sequence). This CDR3 contains 15 residues. The CDR3 here is CATRGSGQGKWEQFF. The CDR3 DNA is TGTGCCACCCGAGGGAGTGGACAGGGCAAATGGGAGCAGTTCTTC.

This clone was counted a few times. The sample contains more than one DNA sequence encoding this CDR3. This rearrangement joins TRBV11-2 to TRBJ2-7, with no clear D. Per germline, CDR1 SGHAT and CDR2 FQNNGV. Trimming left V 3 bases short and J 4 bases short, with 19 bases between. This CDR3 has 16 amino acids. DNA of the CDR3: TGTGCCAGCAGCTTTATTAGGCAGAAGGCGGCATACGAGCAGTACTTC. This sequence encodes CASSFIRQKAAYEQYF.

In its sample, this clone was seen a few times. V gene TRBV25-1 combines with J gene TRBJ2-7, with D possibly matching TRBD1 (6 bases). Germline V gene data show CDR1 as MGHDK and CDR2 as SYGVNS. The CDR3 length is 13 residues. V lost 6 bases, J lost 3 bases, and 12 bases lay in between. The CDR3 here is CASRKKQGYEQYF. The DNA of the CDR3 is TGTGCCAGCAGAAAAAAACAGGGCTACGAGCAGTACTTC.

This clone showed up just a few times. The rearrangement uses TRBV7-9 and TRBJ2-5, with D possibly matching TRBD2 (6 bases). The germline V and J ends were trimmed by 5 bases and 5 bases, with 15 bases remaining between them. The length of the CDR3 is 14 residues. Germline CDR1 is SEHNR and CDR2 is FQNEAQ (reference sequence). The CDR3 sequence: CASSPPGLRETQYF. The CDR3 nucleotides are TGTGCCAGCAGCCCCCCGGGACTGCGGGAGACCCAGTACTTC.

A single count supports this clone. This chain links TRBV9 with TRBJ2-1; tentatively, D is TRBD2 (6 bases). The CDR3 spans 16 residues. CDR1 and CDR2 (germline): SGDLS, YYNGEE. Trimming pared 2 bases from V and 4 bases from J, leaving 16 bases between. CDR3 in amino acids: CASSVFSGTDYNEQFF. For the CDR3, the DNA is TGTGCCAGCAGCGTTTTCTCCGGGACTGATTACAATGAGCAGTTCTTC.

This chain joins TRBV7-2 and TRBJ2-5; 9 bases align to TRBD1. This CDR3 is built from 15 residues. Germline V gives CDR1 SGHTA, CDR2 FQGNSA. J was trimmed by 5 bases and V by 1 base; bases with no gene match: 5. CDR3 nucleotide sequence: TGTGCCAGCAGCTTAGTGGGACAGGGATTGGAGACCCAGTACTTC. Translated: CASSLVGQGLETQYF.

This clone was recorded a few times. The CDR3 sequence is CASSGKDSLNQPQHF. Here the CDR3 DNA reads TGTGCCAGCAGCGGGAAGGACAGTTTAAATCAGCCCCAGCATTTT. V is TRBV6-1 and J is TRBJ1-5, with D tentatively TRBD1 (6 bases). Trimming took off 6 bases at V and 4 bases at J, with 16 bases between the two ends. The CDR3 has 15 residues. Germline values: CDR1 MNHNS, CDR2 SASEGT.

This chain joins TRBV5-4 and TRBJ2-1; 9 nucleotides line up with TRBD1. Germline lookup yields CDR1 SGHNT and CDR2 YYREEE (reference sequence). The CDR3 runs 15 residues. V was clipped by 4 bases and J by 2 bases; unmatched bases: 4. CDR3 residues: CASSGRDRAYNEQFF. The CDR3 DNA sequence: TGTGCCAGCAGCGGCCGGGACAGGGCCTACAATGAGCAGTTCTTC.

The chain combines TRBV7-9 with TRBJ2-3; no firm D call. Germline CDR1 and CDR2: SEHNR and FQNEAQ (reference sequence). The CDR3 extends over 13 amino acids. V lost 5 bases and J lost 5, with 11 bases in between. The CDR3 bases are TGTGCCAGCAGCCCCCCGGCTAGAGATACGCAGTATTTT. Protein product: CASSPPARDTQYF.

The chain joins TRBV18 to TRBJ2-2; TRBD1 might be the D (7 bases). V lost 3 bases to trimming and J lost 4 bases, with 15 bases between them. CDR3 length: 16 amino acids. In germline, CDR1 is KGHSH, CDR2 LQKENI. The CDR3 nucleotides are TGTGCCAGCTCACCTCCCTGGCAGGGGGGCACCGGGGAGCTGTTTTTT. This codes for CASSPPWQGGTGELFF. Full variable domain (rest looked up from reference TRBV18 and TRBJ2-2): NAGVMQNPRHLVRRRGQEARLRCSPMKGHSHVYWYRQLPEEGLKFMVYLQKENIIDESGMPKERFSAEFPKEGPSILRIQQVVRGDSAAYFCASSPPWQGGTGELFFGEGSRLTVL.

In its sample, this clone was seen a few times. The rearrangement links TRBV6-1 to TRBJ1-4; D is unresolved. CDR1 MNHNS and CDR2 SASEGT come from the germline V gene. Trimming took off 5 bases at V and 11 bases at J, with 15 bases between the two ends. This CDR3 has 13 amino acids. The DNA of the CDR3 is TGTGCCAGCAGTTATGGGCCACGGAATAAACTGTTTTTT. It translates to CASSYGPRNKLFF.

The rearrangement links TRBV27 to TRBJ2-1; 10 nucleotides agree with TRBD2. Germline values: CDR1 MNHEY, CDR2 SMNVEV (reference sequence). The CDR3 consists of 13 residues. The V segment lost 3 bases and the J segment 13 bases; nucleotides outside the gene matches: 6. The CDR3 sequence: CASSLTSGLFQFF. CDR3 bases: TGTGCCAGCAGTTTGACTAGCGGGCTGTTCCAGTTCTTC.

The J gene is TRBJ1-1, the V gene TRBV30; D call uncertain. CDR3 length: 13 residues. V dropped 0 bases and J dropped 7 bases, with 12 bases sitting between them. Germline V gives CDR1 GTSNPN, CDR2 SVGIG (reference sequence). CDR3 coding DNA: TGTGCCTGGAGTGTGATGGGGAGCCTTGAAGCTTTCTTT. Amino acids: CAWSVMGSLEAFF.

In this sample, this clone turned up once. V usage is TRBV19 and J usage is TRBJ2-1, with TRBD2 matching over 8 bases. Germline CDR1 reads LNHDA; CDR2 reads SQIVND (reference sequence). The CDR3 runs to 16 residues. V was pared by 5 bases and J by 5 bases, with 11 bases of the junction left unmatched. For the CDR3, the DNA is TGTGCCAGTAGTTCGACCGGGACTAGATCCCACAATGAGCAGTTCTTC. It specifies CASSSTGTRSHNEQFF.

This chain links TRBV2 with TRBJ2-7; D call uncertain. Trimming pared 6 bases from V and 0 bases from J, leaving 12 bases between. Germline V gives CDR1 SNHLY, CDR2 FYNNEI. The CDR3 is 14 residues long. CDR3 sequence reads: CASRPTESSYEQYF. In DNA, the CDR3 is TGTGCCAGCAGACCGACGGAGAGCTCCTACGAGCAGTACTTC.

As regards this clone: This CDR3 is also generated by other DNA sequences in the sample. The chain carries TRBV6-1 and TRBJ2-6; maybe TRBD1 (6 bases). This CDR3 contains 15 residues. With 3 bases removed from V and 0 bases from J, the gap between germline ends came to 6 bases. CDR1 and CDR2 from the germline V gene are MNHNS and SASEGT. The DNA for the CDR3 is TGTGCCAGCAGTGAGGACAGCTCTGGGGCCAACGTCCTGACTTTC. It specifies CASSEDSSGANVLTF.

The gene calls are TRBV9 and TRBJ2-5, with 8 bases that match TRBD2. Matching the DNA end better, TRBJ2-7 makes the J call doubtful. This CDR3 comprises 15 residues. From germline, CDR1 is SGDLS and CDR2 YYNGEE. The CDR3 spells CASSVGSGKGYEQYF. The DNA for the CDR3 is TGTGCCAGCAGCGTAGGTAGCGGGAAAGGTTACGAGCAGTACTTC.

This clone showed up just a few times. The chain joins TRBV7-9 to TRBJ2-3; weak D call: TRBD2 (5 bases). Germline V gene lookup returns CDR1 SEHNR and CDR2 FQNEAQ (reference sequence). The length of the CDR3 is 14 residues. The V end was cut by 5 bases, the J end by 5 bases, with 14 bases between. CDR3: CASSPRDPGDTQYF. DNA for the CDR3: TGTGCCAGCAGCCCTCGGGATCCCGGAGATACGCAGTATTTT.

This chain joins TRBV30 and TRBJ1-1; D is perhaps TRBD1 (5 bases). Per the germline V gene, CDR1 is GTSNPN and CDR2 is SVGIG (reference sequence). The CDR3 consists of 12 residues. Trimming cost V 5 bases and J 6 bases, with 13 bases left between them. The CDR3 nucleotides are TGTGCCTGGGATCAGGGAGGCGCTGAAGCTTTCTTT. Translation gives CAWDQGGAEAFF.

This clone has at least ten counts. The chain carries TRBV28 and TRBJ2-1; 9 bases line up with TRBD2. Looked up from germline, CDR1 is MDHEN and CDR2 is SYDVKM. The CDR3 consists of 15 residues. Germline trimming cut 0 bases from V and 8 bases from J; bases unmatched to any gene: 5. The CDR3 DNA is TGTGCCAGCAGTTTATGGCTAGCGGGGATCGATGAGCAGTTCTTC. Encoded protein: CASSLWLAGIDEQFF. Based on the CDR3 plus reference TRBV28 and TRBJ2-1, the full variable domain is DVKVTQSSRYLVKRTGEKVFLECVQDMDHENMFWYRQDPGLGLRLIYFSYDVKMKEKGDIPEGYSVSREKKERFSLILESASTNQTSMYLCASSLWLAGIDEQFFGPGTRLTVL.

The chain couples TRBV6-4 to TRBJ1-1; TRBD1 is a possible D gene (5 bases). Trimming left V 2 bases short and J 4 bases short, with 11 bases between. The CDR3 spans 14 residues. Germline lookup yields CDR1 MRHNA and CDR2 SNTAGT. The CDR3 is CASSDRVGATEAFF. The CDR3 nucleotides are TGTGCCAGCAGTGACCGAGTAGGGGCCACTGAAGCTTTCTTT.

The V call is TRBV28, the J call TRBJ2-7, with TRBD2 matching over 10 bases. This CDR3 has 16 amino acids. The germline V gene has CDR1 MDHEN and CDR2 SYDVKM. Trimming cost V 7 bases and J 5 bases; bases outside gene matches: 14. The CDR3 here is CASTPPLLAGPHEQYF. The DNA for the CDR3 is TGTGCCAGCACCCCCCCCCTACTAGCGGGACCCCACGAGCAGTACTTC.

The chain is built from TRBV19 and TRBJ2-7, with 11 bases fitting TRBD2. Germline CDR1 LNHDA, CDR2 SQIVND (reference sequence). The CDR3 extends over 15 amino acids. V gave up 6 bases and J gave up 6 bases; unmatched junction bases: 10. CDR3 amino acids: CASSLGTSGTGEQYF. DNA for the CDR3: TGTGCCAGTAGCTTAGGGACTAGCGGAACCGGCGAGCAGTACTTC.

The genes are TRBV13 and TRBJ1-1, with 8 bases fitting TRBD1. This CDR3 has 15 amino acids. V shed 5 bases, J shed 11 bases, and the junction held 16 bases outside the gene matches. Per the germline V gene, CDR1 is PRHDT and CDR2 is FYEKMQ (reference sequence). CDR3 region: CASSPSMDRVFKAFF. As DNA, the CDR3 is TGTGCCAGCAGCCCCTCGATGGACAGGGTTTTTAAGGCTTTCTTT. The full variable domain, completed using reference TRBV13 and TRBJ1-1, is AAGVIQSPRHLIKEKRETATLKCYPIPRHDTVYWYQQGPGQDPQFLISFYEKMQSDKGSIPDRFSAQQFSDYHSELNMSSLELGDSALYFCASSPSMDRVFKAFFGQGTRLTVV.

This chain links TRBV7-9 with TRBJ2-1, with 8 bases that match TRBD2. Germline V CDR1 and CDR2: SEHNR, FQNEAQ (reference sequence). The V segment lost 5 bases and the J segment 13 bases; nucleotides outside the gene matches: 4. The CDR3 contains 11 residues. CDR3 amino acids: CASSLREGQFF. The CDR3 nucleotides are TGTGCCAGCAGCCTCCGGGAGGGCCAGTTCTTC. Using reference TRBV7-9 and TRBJ2-1 for the parts outside the CDR3, the full variable domain is DTGVSQNPRHKITKRGQNVTFRCDPISEHNRLYWYRQTLGQGPEFLTYFQNEAQLEKSRLLSDRFSAERPKGSFSTLEIQRTEQGDSAMYLCASSLREGQFFGPGTRLTVL.

The CDR3 loop is CASSPGQSNYGYTF. DNA of the CDR3: TGTGCCAGCAGCCCGGGACAGTCTAACTATGGCTACACCTTC. The chain carries TRBV7-9 and TRBJ1-2; 7 bases align to TRBD1. Germline assignment: CDR1 SEHNR and CDR2 FQNEAQ (reference sequence). The V segment lost 5 bases and the J segment 0 bases; nucleotides outside the gene matches: 3. The CDR3 consists of 14 residues.

The chain couples TRBV7-9 to TRBJ1-2; D unclear. This CDR3 is 13 amino acids long. Germline V gene sequence: CDR1 SEHNR, CDR2 FQNEAQ (reference sequence). Trimming removed 8 bases at V and 1 base at J, with 11 bases between. CDR3 residues: CASQAGLNYGYTF. The DNA of the CDR3 is TGTGCCAGCCAAGCAGGCCTTAACTATGGCTACACCTTC.